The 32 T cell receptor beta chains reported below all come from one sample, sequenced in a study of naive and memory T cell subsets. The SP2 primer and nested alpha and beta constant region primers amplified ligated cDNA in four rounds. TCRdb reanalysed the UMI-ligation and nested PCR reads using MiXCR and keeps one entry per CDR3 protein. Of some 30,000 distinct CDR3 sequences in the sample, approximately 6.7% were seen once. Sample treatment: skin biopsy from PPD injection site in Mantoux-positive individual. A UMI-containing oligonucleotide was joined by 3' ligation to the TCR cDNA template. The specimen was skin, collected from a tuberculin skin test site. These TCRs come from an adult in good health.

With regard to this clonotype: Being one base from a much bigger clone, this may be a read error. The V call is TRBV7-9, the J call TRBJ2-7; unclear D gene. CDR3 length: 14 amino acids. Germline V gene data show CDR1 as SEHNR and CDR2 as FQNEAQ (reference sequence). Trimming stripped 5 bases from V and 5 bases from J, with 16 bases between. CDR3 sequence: CASSKSISGHEQYF. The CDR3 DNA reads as TGTGCCAGCAGCAAGTCCATTTCGGGCCACGAGCAGTACTTC.

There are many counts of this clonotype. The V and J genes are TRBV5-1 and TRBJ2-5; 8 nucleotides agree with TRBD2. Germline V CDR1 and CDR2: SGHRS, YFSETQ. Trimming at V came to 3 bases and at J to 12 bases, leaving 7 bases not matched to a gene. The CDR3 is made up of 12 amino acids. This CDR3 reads CASSSGGGPEYF. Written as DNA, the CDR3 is TGCGCCAGCAGCTCTGGCGGGGGGCCGGAGTACTTC.

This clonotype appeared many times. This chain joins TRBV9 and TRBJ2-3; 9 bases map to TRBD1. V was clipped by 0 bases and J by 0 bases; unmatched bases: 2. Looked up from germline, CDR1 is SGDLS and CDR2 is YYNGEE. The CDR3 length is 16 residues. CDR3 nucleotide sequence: TGTGCCAGCAGCGTAGTAGGGACAGGGAGCACAGATACGCAGTATTTT. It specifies CASSVVGTGSTDTQYF.

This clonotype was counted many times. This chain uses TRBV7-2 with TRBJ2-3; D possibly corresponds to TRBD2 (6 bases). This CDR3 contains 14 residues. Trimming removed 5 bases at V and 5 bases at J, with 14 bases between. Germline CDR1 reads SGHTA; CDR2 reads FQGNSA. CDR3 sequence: CASSPWLGGDTQYF. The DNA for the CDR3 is TGTGCCAGCAGCCCGTGGTTGGGGGGAGATACGCAGTATTTT.

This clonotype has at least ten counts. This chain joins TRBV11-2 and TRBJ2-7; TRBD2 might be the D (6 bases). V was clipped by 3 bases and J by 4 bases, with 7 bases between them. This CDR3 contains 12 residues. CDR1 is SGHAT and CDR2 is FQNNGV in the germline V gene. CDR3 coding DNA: TGTGCCAGCAGCTTCGGGGGTTACGAGCAGTACTTC. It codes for CASSFGGYEQYF.

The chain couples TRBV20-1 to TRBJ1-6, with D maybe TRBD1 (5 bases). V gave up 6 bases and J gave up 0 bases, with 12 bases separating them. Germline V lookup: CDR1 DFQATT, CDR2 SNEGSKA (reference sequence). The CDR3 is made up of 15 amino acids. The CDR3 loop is CSALQGNSYNSPLHF. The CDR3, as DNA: TGCAGTGCGCTCCAGGGCAACTCCTATAATTCACCCCTCCACTTT.

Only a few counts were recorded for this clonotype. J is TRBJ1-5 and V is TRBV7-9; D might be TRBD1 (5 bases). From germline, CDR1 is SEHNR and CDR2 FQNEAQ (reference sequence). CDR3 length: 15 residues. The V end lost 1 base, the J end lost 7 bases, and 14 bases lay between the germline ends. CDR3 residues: CASSLGGLGEQPQHF. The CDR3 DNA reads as TGTGCCAGCAGCTTAGGGGGATTAGGGGAACAGCCCCAGCATTTT. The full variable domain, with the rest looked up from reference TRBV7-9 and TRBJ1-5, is DTGVSQNPRHKITKRGQNVTFRCDPISEHNRLYWYRQTLGQGPEFLTYFQNEAQLEKSRLLSDRFSAERPKGSFSTLEIQRTEQGDSAMYLCASSLGGLGEQPQHFGDGTRLSIL.

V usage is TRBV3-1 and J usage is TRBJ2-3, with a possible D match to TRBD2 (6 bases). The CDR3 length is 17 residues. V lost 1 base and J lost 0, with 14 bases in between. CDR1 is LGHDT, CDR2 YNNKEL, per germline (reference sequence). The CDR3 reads CASSQGLGLFSTDTQYF. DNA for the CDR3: TGTGCCAGCAGCCAAGGGCTTGGACTATTTAGCACAGATACGCAGTATTTT.

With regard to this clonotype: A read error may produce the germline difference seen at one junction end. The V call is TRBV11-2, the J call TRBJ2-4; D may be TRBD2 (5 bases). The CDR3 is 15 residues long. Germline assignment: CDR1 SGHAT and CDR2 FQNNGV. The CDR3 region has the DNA TGTGCCAGCAGCTTAGACAGGCTAGCCAAAAACATGCAGTACTTC. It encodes CASSLDRLAKNMQYF.

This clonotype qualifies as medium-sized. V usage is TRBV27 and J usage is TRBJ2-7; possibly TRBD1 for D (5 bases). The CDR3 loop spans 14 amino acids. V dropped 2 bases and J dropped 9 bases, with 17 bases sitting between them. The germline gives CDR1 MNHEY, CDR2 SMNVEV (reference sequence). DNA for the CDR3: TGTGCCAGCAGTTTAAGTGGACAAAGCCTTGGGCAGTACTTC. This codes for CASSLSGQSLGQYF.

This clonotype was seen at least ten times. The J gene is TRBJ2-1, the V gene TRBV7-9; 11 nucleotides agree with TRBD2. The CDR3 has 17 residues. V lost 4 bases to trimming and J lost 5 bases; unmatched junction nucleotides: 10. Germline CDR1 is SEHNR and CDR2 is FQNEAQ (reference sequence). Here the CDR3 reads CASSWFSGGASHNEQFF. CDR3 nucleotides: TGTGCCAGCAGCTGGTTTAGCGGGGGGGCAAGCCACAATGAGCAGTTCTTC.

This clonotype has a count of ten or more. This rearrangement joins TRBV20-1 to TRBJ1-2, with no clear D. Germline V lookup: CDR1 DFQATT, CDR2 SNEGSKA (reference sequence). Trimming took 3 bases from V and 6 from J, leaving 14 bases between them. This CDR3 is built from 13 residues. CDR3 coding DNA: TGCAGTGCTAGTGTTCAAGGGTCCGATGGCTACACCTTC. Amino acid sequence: CSASVQGSDGYTF.

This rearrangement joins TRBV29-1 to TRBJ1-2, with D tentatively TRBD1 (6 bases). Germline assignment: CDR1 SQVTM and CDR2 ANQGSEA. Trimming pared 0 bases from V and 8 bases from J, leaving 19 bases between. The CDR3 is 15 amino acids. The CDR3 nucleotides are TGCAGCGTTGAAGAGGGCGCAGGGGACCTTGGAGGCTACACCTTC. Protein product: CSVEEGAGDLGGYTF.

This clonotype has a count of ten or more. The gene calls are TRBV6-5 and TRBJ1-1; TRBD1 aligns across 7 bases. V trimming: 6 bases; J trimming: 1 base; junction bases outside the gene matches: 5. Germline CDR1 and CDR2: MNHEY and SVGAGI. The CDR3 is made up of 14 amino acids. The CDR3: CASRQWTGNTEAFF. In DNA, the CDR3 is TGTGCCAGCAGGCAATGGACAGGGAACACTGAAGCTTTCTTT.

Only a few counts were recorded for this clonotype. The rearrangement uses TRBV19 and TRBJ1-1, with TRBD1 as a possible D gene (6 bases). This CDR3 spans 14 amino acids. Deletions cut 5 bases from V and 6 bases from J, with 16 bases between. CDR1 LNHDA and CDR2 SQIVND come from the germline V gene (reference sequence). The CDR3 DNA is TGTGCCAGTAGTGTAAATACAGGGTTGGCTGAAGCTTTCTTT. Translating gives CASSVNTGLAEAFF. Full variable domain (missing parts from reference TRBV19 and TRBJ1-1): DGGITQSPKYLFRKEGQNVTLSCEQNLNHDAMYWYRQDPGQGLRLIYYSQIVNDFQKGDIAEGYSVSREKKESFPLTVTSAQKNPTAFYLCASSVNTGLAEAFFGQGTRLTVV.

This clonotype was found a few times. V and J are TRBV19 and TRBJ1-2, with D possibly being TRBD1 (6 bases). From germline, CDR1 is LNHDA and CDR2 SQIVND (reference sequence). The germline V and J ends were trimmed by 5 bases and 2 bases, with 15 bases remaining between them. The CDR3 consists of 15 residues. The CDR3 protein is CASSPGGRPNYGYTF. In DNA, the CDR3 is TGTGCCAGTAGTCCCGGGGGGCGCCCCAACTATGGCTACACCTTC. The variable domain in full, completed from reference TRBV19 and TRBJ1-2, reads DGGITQSPKYLFRKEGQNVTLSCEQNLNHDAMYWYRQDPGQGLRLIYYSQIVNDFQKGDIAEGYSVSREKKESFPLTVTSAQKNPTAFYLCASSPGGRPNYGYTFGSGTRLTVV.

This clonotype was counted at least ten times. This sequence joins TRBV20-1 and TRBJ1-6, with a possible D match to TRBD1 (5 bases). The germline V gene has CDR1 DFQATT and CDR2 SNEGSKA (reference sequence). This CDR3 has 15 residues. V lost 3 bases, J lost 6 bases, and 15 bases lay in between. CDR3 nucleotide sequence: TGCAGTGCTAGTCATCAGGGAGGTGGTAATTCACCCCTCCACTTT. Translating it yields CSASHQGGGNSPLHF.

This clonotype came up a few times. CDR3 amino acids: CASSLHEQYF. The DNA for the CDR3 is TGTGCCAGCAGTTTACACGAGCAGTACTTC. The chain uses TRBV12-3 or TRBV12-4 and TRBJ2-7; D gene ambiguous. This CDR3 comprises 10 residues. V was cut by 2 bases and J by 5 bases, with 1 base left in between.

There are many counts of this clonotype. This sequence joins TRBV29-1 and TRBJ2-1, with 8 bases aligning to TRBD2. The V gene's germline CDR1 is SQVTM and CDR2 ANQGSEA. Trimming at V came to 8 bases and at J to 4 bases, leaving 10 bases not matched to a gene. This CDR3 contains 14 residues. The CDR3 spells CSLLSGGAYNEQFF. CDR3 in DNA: TGCAGCCTTCTAAGCGGGGGAGCTTACAATGAGCAGTTCTTC.

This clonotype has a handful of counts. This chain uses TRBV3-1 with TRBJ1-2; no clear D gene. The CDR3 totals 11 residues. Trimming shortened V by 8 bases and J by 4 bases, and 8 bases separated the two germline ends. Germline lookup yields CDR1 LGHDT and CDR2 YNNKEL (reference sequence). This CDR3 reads CASGGRYGYTF. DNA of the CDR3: TGTGCCAGCGGCGGACGCTATGGCTACACCTTC.

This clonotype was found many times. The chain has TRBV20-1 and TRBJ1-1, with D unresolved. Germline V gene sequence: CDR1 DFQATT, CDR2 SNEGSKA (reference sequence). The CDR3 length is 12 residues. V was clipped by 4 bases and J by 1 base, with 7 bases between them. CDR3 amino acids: CSAISENTEAFF. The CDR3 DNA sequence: TGCAGTGCTATTTCAGAGAACACTGAAGCTTTCTTT.

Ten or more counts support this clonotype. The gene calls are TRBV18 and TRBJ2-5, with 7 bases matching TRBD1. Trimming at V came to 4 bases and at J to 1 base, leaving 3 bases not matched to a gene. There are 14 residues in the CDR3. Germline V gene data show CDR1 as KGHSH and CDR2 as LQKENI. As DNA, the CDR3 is TGTGCCAGCTCACGGGACAGAATCCAAGAGACCCAGTACTTC. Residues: CASSRDRIQETQYF. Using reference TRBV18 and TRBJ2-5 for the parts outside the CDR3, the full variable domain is NAGVMQNPRHLVRRRGQEARLRCSPMKGHSHVYWYRQLPEEGLKFMVYLQKENIIDESGMPKERFSAEFPKEGPSILRIQQVVRGDSAAYFCASSRDRIQETQYFGPGTRLLVL.

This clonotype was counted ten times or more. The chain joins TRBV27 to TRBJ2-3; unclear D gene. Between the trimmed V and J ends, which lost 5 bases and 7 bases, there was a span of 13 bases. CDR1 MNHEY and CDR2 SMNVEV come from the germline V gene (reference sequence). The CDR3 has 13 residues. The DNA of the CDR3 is TGTGCCAGCAGTACTACCCCTTTCCATACGCAGTATTTT. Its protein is CASSTTPFHTQYF.

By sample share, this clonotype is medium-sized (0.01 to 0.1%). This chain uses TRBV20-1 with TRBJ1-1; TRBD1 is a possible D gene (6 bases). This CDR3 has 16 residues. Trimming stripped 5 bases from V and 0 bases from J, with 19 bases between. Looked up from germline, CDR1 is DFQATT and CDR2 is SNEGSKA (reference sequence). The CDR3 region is CSASGQLVTLNTEAFF. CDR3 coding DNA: TGCAGTGCTTCTGGACAGCTCGTGACCCTGAACACTGAAGCTTTCTTT.

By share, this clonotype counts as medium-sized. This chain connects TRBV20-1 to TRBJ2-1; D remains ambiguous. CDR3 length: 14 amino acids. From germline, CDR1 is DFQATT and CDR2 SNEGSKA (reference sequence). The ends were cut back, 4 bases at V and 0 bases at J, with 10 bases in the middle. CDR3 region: CSAISYRSYNEQFF. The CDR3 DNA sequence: TGCAGTGCTATTAGCTACCGCTCCTACAATGAGCAGTTCTTC.

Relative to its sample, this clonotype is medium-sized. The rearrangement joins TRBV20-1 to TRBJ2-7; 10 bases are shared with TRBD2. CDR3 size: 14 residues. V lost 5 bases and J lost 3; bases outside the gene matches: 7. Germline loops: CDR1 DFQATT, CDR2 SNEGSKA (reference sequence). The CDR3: CSAPGASGGYEQYF. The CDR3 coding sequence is TGCAGTGCTCCCGGGGCTAGCGGGGGCTACGAGCAGTACTTC.

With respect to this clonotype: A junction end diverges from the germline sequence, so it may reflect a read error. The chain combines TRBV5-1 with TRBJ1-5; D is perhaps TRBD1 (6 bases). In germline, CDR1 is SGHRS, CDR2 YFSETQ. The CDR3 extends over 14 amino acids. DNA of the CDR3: TGCGCCAGCGGCTTGGAGGCAGGGGAGTGGCCCCAGCATTTT. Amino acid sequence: CASGLEAGEWPQHF. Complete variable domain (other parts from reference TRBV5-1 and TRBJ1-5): KAGVTQTPRYLIKTRGQQVTLSCSPISGHRSVSWYQQTPGQGLQFLFEYFSETQRNKGNFPGRFSGRQFSNSRSEMNVSTLELGDSALYLCASGLEAGEWPQHFGDGTRLSIL.

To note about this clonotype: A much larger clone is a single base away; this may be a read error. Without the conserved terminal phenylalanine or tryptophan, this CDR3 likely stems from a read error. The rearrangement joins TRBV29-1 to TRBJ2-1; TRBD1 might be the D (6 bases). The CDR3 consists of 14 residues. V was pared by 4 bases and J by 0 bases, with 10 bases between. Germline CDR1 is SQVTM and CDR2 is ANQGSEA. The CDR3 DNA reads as TGCAGCGTTGTGGGGGCGAGCTCCTACAATGAGCAGTTCTTG. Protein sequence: CSVVGASSYNEQFL.

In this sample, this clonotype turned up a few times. The CDR3 region is CASSSDRGYEQYF. For the CDR3, the DNA is TGTGCCAGCAGCTCAGACAGGGGGTACGAGCAGTACTTC. The chain uses TRBV7-8 and TRBJ2-7, with 9 bases matching TRBD1. Germline CDR1 is SGHVS and CDR2 is FQNEAQ. The CDR3 loop spans 13 amino acids. The trim removed 4 bases at V and 4 bases at J, leaving 2 bases unmatched.

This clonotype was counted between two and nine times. In DNA, the CDR3 is TGCGCCAGCAGCTGGGACCAGCGGGGGAGCTCCTACGAGCAGTACTTC. Translation: CASSWDQRGSSYEQYF. The chain carries TRBV5-1 and TRBJ2-7; 8 bases are a match to TRBD2. V was pared by 3 bases and J by 0 bases, with 8 bases of the junction left unmatched. The germline CDR1 and CDR2 sequences are SGHRS and YFSETQ. This CDR3 contains 16 residues.

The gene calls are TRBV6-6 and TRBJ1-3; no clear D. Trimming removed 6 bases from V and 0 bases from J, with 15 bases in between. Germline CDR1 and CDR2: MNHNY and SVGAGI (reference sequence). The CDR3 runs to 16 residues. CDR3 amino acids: CASSRPQANSGNTIYF. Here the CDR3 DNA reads TGTGCCAGCAGCCGCCCGCAGGCTAACTCTGGAAACACCATATATTTT.

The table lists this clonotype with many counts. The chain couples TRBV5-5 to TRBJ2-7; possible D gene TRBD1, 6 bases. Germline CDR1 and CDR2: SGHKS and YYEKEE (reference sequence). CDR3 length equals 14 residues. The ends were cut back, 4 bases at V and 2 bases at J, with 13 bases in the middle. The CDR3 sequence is CASSPGQDTYEQYF. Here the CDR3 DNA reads TGTGCCAGCAGCCCGGGACAAGATACCTACGAGCAGTACTTC.